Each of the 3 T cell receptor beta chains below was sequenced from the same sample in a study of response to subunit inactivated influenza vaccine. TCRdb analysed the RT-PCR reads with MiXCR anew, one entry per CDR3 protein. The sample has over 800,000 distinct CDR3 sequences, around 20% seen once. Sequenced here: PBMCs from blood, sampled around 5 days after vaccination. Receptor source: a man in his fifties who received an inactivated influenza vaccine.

CDR3 DNA sequence: TGCAGCGTTGAATTCATTGGGGGTTTGGATACGCAGTATTTT. It specifies CSVEFIGGLDTQYF. The chain joins TRBV29-1 to TRBJ2-3, with D perhaps assigned TRBD1 or TRBD2 (5 bases each). Per germline, CDR1 SQVTM and CDR2 ANQGSEA. The CDR3 has 14 amino acids. Trimming left V 2 bases short and J 6 bases short, with 15 bases between.

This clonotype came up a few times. Here the CDR3 DNA reads TGCAGTGTTAGTAAGGACAGCACAGATACGCAGTATTTT. Translating gives CSVSKDSTDTQYF. The chain combines TRBV20-1 with TRBJ2-3; D is uncertain. V lost 7 bases and J lost 0, with 11 bases in between. Germline V gives CDR1 DFQATT, CDR2 SNEGSKA (reference sequence). There are 13 residues in the CDR3.

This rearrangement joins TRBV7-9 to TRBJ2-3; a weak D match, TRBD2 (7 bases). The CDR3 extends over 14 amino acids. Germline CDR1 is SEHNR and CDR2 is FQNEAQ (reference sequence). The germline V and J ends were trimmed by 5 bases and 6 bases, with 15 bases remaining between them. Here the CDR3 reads CASSMAGAGDTQYF. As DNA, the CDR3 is TGTGCCAGCAGCATGGCGGGGGCTGGGGATACGCAGTATTTT.